Each of the 17 T cell receptor beta chains below was sequenced from the same sample in a study of blood T cell repertoires in COVID-19. Here immunoSEQ multiplex PCR was the method, and the copy in TCRdb shows in-frame clones only, minus some. Of 25,000 to 35,000 clones in the sample, 80% to 90% were seen once. What was sequenced was peripheral blood. The receptors derive from a man older than 75 with acute or convalescent COVID-19.

The rearrangement uses TRBV27 and TRBJ2-7; weak D call: TRBD1 (5 bases). The V gene lost 1 base and the J gene lost 2 bases, with 9 bases spanning the gap. Germline V gene lookup returns CDR1 MNHEY and CDR2 SMNVEV (reference sequence). The CDR3 extends over 14 amino acids. The CDR3 nucleotides read TGTGCCAGCAGTTTATGGGGCAGCCCCTACGAGCAGTACTTC. This sequence encodes CASSLWGSPYEQYF.

The chain joins TRBV9 to TRBJ2-1, with 10 bases that match TRBD2. V lost 4 bases, J lost 3 bases, and 16 bases stayed unmatched. This CDR3 comprises 19 residues. Germline-derived CDR1 and CDR2 are SGDLS and YYNGEE. As DNA, the CDR3 is TGTGCCAGCAGCCCGCATAAATGGGGAGCGGGGGGGATCTACAATGAGCAGTTCTTC. Translated, it gives CASSPHKWGAGGIYNEQFF.

This clone was seen a few times. The chain is built from TRBV19 and TRBJ2-2; 8 positions agree with TRBD2. The CDR3 contains 14 residues. Looked up from germline, CDR1 is LNHDA and CDR2 is SQIVND (reference sequence). With 5 bases clipped from V and 7 bases from J, the junction kept 6 bases outside the gene matches. This CDR3 is CASSGGLGVGELFF. The CDR3 nucleotides are TGTGCCAGTAGTGGGGGACTAGGTGTCGGGGAGCTGTTTTTT.

The chain links TRBV19 to TRBJ1-5, with 9 positions matching TRBD1. Germline trimming cut 7 bases from V and 5 bases from J; bases unmatched to any gene: 9. The CDR3 runs 15 residues. The germline CDR1 and CDR2 sequences are LNHDA and SQIVND (reference sequence). CDR3 sequence: CASTPGQGEHQPQHF. In DNA, the CDR3 is TGTGCCAGTACCCCGGGACAGGGAGAACATCAGCCCCAGCATTTT.

This chain uses TRBV6-1 with TRBJ2-5, with 7 nucleotides matching TRBD1. J gave up 4 bases and V 1 base, and 6 bases lay outside the gene matches. This CDR3 contains 15 residues. CDR1 and CDR2 from the germline V gene are MNHNS and SASEGT. The CDR3 loop reads CASSEGQGRPETQYF. Written as DNA, the CDR3 is TGTGCCAGCAGTGAAGGACAGGGCCGACCAGAGACCCAGTACTTC.

The chain joins TRBV12-3 or TRBV12-4 to TRBJ1-6; 9 bases fit TRBD1. J was trimmed by 11 bases and V by 6 bases; bases with no gene match: 5. The CDR3 sequence is 13 residues long. The CDR3 nucleotides read TGTGCCAGCAGGGGGACAGGGTCGACACCCCTCCACTTT. As protein: CASRGTGSTPLHF.

As DNA, the CDR3 is TGTGCCAGCAGTTCCCCACAGGGGACTAACTATGGCTACACCTTC. Its protein is CASSSPQGTNYGYTF. The J gene is TRBJ1-2, the V gene TRBV6-2 or TRBV6-3, with 7 positions matching TRBD1. CDR3 size: 15 residues. V trimming: 4 bases; J trimming: 0 bases; junction bases outside the gene matches: 5. Germline loops: CDR1 MNHEY, CDR2 SVGEGT.

This chain links TRBV9 with TRBJ1-4, with TRBD1 identical over 7 bases. The V and J ends lost 0 bases and 8 bases, in that order; junction bases with no gene match: 4. The CDR3 contains 14 residues. CDR1 SGDLS and CDR2 YYNGEE come from the germline V gene. The CDR3: CASSVGVGQEKLFF. The CDR3, as DNA: TGTGCCAGCAGCGTAGGGGTGGGACAGGAAAAACTGTTTTTT.

The chain couples TRBV29-1 to TRBJ1-2; the match to TRBD1 covers 8 bases. The CDR3 consists of 13 residues. After removal of 7 bases from V and 3 bases from J, the junction contained 7 bases not matched to a gene. Germline assignment: CDR1 SQVTM and CDR2 ANQGSEA. The CDR3 spells CSGRQGMDYGYTF. The CDR3 DNA reads as TGCAGCGGCCGACAGGGGATGGACTATGGCTACACCTTC.

This chain links TRBV30 with TRBJ2-2; tentatively, D is TRBD1 (6 bases). V lost 4 bases to trimming and J lost 6 bases, with 15 bases between them. Germline assignment: CDR1 GTSNPN and CDR2 SVGIG (reference sequence). CDR3 length: 14 residues. As DNA, the CDR3 is TGTGCCTGGAAGCAGGGGCCTCAATCCGGGGAGCTGTTTTTT. The encoded protein is CAWKQGPQSGELFF.

This clone was seen a few times. CDR3 residues: CASSVGQIATNEKLFF. Here the CDR3 DNA reads TGTGCCAGTAGTGTCGGACAGATTGCAACTAATGAAAAACTGTTTTTT. The rearrangement uses TRBV19 and TRBJ1-4, with a possible D match to TRBD1 (6 bases). The CDR3 has 16 amino acids. V lost 5 bases and J 0 bases, leaving 13 bases between the germline ends. The germline V gene has CDR1 LNHDA and CDR2 SQIVND (reference sequence).

This clone has only one observation. The rearrangement joins TRBV5-4 to TRBJ2-3; 7 bases agree with TRBD2. Germline-derived CDR1 and CDR2 are SGHNT and YYREEE (reference sequence). This CDR3 spans 15 amino acids. V dropped 1 base and J dropped 1; count of bases not matched to a gene: 3. The CDR3 DNA is TGTGCCAGCAGCTTGAAGGCGGGGGGCACAGATACGCAGTATTTT. This codes for CASSLKAGGTDTQYF.

This rearrangement joins TRBV24-1 to TRBJ2-3, with 10 bases lining up with TRBD2. CDR3 length: 16 residues. Trimming removed 2 bases from V and 0 bases from J; junction bases left unmatched: 1. Germline lookup yields CDR1 KGHDR and CDR2 SFDVKD. DNA for the CDR3: TGTGCCACCAGTGATTCTAGCGGGGGAAGCACAGATACGCAGTATTTT. This sequence encodes CATSDSSGGSTDTQYF.

The chain joins TRBV21-1 to TRBJ2-3; the DNA was not used to check the table's D call, TRBD1. TRBV21-1 constitutes a pseudogene. The CDR3 totals 13 residues. CDR3 DNA: TGTGCCAGCAGCAACCTAAGGGGAGATACGCAGTATTTT. It encodes CASSNLRGDTQYF.

The rearrangement links TRBV18 to TRBJ2-3; D gene unclear. Trimming left V 3 bases short and J 3 bases short, with 10 bases between. The CDR3 loop spans 14 amino acids. Per germline, CDR1 KGHSH and CDR2 LQKENI. CDR3 loop: CASSPPTATDTQYF. The CDR3 DNA is TGTGCCAGCTCACCCCCTACAGCTACAGATACGCAGTATTTT.

V and J are TRBV14 and TRBJ2-6, with D uncertain. Trimming pared 4 bases from V and 2 bases from J, leaving 9 bases between. The CDR3 has 15 amino acids. Looked up from germline, CDR1 is SGHDN and CDR2 is FVKESK. The CDR3 DNA reads TGTGCCAGCAGCCCCTTGACTGCTGGGGCCAACGTCCTGACTTTC. It yields the protein CASSPLTAGANVLTF.

The CDR3 reads CASSYGLLEGETQYF. CDR3 sequence (DNA): TGTGCCAGCAGCTACGGACTGCTCGAGGGAGAGACCCAGTACTTC. The chain carries TRBV9 and TRBJ2-5; tentative D call: TRBD2 (5 bases). The germline CDR1 and CDR2 sequences are SGDLS and YYNGEE. CDR3 length: 15 residues. Trimming removed 4 bases at V and 4 bases at J, with 17 bases between.